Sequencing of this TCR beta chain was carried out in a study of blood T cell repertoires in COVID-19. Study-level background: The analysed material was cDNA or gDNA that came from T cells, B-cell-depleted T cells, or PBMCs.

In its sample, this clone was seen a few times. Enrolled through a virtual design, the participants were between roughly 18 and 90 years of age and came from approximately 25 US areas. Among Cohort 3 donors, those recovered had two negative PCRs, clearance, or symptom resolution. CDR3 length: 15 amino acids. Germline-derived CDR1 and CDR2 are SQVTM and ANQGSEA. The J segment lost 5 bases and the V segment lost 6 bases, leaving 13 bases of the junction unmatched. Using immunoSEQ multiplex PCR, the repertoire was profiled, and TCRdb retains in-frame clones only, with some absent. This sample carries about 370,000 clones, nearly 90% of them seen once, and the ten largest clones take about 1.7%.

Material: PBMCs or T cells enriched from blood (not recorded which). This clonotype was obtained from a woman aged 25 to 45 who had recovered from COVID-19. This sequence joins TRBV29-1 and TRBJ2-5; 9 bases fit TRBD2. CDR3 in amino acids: CSVQLAGSSTETQYF. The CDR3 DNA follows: TGCAGCGTGCAACTAGCGGGCTCCTCAACGGAGACCCAGTACTTC.